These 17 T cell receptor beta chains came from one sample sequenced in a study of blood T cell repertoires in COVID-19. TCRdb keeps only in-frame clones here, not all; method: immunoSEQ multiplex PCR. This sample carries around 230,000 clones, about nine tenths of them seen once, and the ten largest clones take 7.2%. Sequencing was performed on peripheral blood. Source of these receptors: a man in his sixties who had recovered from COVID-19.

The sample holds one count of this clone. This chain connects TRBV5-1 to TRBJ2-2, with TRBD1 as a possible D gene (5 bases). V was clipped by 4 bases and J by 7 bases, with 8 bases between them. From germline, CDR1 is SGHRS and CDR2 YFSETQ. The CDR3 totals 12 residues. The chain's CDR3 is CASSMDNGELFF. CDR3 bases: TGCGCCAGCAGCATGGACAACGGGGAGCTGTTTTTT.

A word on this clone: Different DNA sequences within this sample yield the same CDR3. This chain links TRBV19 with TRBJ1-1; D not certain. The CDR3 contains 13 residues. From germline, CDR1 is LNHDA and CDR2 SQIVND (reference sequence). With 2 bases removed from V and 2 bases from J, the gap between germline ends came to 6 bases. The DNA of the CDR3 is TGTGCCAGTAGTATAACTAGAAACACTGAAGCTTTCTTT. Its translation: CASSITRNTEAFF.

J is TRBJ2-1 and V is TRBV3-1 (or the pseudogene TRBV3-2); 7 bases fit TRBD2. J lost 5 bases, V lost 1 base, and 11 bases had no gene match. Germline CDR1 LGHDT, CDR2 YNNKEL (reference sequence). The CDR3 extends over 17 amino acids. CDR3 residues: CASSQAGSAGIDNEQFF. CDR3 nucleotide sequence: TGTGCCAGCAGCCAAGCTGGCTCAGCGGGGATCGACAATGAGCAGTTCTTC.

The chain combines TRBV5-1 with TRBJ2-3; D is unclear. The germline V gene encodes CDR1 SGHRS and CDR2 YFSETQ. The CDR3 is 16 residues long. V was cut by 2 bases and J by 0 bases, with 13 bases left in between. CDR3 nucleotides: TGCGCCAGCAGCTTAGGCGGCCGCCCTAGCACAGATACGCAGTATTTT. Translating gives CASSLGGRPSTDTQYF.

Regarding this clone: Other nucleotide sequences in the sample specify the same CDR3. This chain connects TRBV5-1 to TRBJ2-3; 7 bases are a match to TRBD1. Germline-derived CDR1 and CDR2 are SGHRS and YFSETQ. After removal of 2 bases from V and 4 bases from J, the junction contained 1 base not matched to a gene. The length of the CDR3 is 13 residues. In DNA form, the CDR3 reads TGCGCCAGCAGCTTAACAGGGGCAGATACGCAGTATTTT. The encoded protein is CASSLTGADTQYF. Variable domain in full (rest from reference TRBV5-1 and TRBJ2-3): KAGVTQTPRYLIKTRGQQVTLSCSPISGHRSVSWYQQTPGQGLQFLFEYFSETQRNKGNFPGRFSGRQFSNSRSEMNVSTLELGDSALYLCASSLTGADTQYFGPGTRLTVL.

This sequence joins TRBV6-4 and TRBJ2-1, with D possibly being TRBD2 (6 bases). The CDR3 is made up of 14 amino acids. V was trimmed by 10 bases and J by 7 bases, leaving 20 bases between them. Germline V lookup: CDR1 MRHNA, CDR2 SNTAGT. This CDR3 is CAKPPGLSYNEQFF. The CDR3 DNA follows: TGTGCCAAACCGCCGGGACTGAGTTATAATGAGCAGTTCTTC.

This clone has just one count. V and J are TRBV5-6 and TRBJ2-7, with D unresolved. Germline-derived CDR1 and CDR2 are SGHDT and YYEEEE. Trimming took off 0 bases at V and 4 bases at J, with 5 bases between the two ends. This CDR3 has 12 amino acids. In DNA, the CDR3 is TGTGCCAGCAGCTTGGGCGGTTACGAGCAGTACGTC. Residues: CASSLGGYEQYV.

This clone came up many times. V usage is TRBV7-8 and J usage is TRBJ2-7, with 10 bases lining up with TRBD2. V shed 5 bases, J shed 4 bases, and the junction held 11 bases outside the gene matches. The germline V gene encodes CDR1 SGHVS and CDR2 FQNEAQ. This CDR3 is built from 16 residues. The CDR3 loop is CASSLPGLASLYEQYF. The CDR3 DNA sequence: TGTGCCAGCAGCCTGCCGGGACTAGCGTCGTTGTACGAGCAGTACTTC.

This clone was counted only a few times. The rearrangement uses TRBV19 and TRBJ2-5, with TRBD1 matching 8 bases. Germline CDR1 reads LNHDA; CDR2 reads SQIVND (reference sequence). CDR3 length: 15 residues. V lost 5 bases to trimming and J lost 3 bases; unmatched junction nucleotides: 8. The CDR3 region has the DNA TGTGCCAGTAGTGATCGGACAGGGCGGGAAGAGACCCAGTACTTC. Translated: CASSDRTGREETQYF.

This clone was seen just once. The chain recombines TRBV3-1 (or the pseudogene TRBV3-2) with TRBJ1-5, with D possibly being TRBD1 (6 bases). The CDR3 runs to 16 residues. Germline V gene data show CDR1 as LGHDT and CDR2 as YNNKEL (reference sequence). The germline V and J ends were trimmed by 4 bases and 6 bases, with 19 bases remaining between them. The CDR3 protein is CASSLGSQGRLQPQHF. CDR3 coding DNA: TGTGCCAGCAGCCTTGGGTCGCAGGGGCGTCTTCAGCCCCAGCATTTT.

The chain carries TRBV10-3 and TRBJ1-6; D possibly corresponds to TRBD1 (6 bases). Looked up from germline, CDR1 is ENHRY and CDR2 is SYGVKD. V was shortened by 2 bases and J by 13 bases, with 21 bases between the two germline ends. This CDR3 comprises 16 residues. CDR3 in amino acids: CAISEIDRRLGIPLHF. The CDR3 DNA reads TGTGCCATCAGTGAGATAGACAGGCGTTTGGGAATCCCCCTCCACTTT.

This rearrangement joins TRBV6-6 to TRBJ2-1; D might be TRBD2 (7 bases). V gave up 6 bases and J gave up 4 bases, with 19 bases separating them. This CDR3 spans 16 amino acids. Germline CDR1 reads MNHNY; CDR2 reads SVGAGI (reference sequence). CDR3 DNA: TGTGCCAGCAGGGGAACCTCTAGGGGGGGTTACAATGAGCAGTTCTTC. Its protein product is CASRGTSRGGYNEQFF.

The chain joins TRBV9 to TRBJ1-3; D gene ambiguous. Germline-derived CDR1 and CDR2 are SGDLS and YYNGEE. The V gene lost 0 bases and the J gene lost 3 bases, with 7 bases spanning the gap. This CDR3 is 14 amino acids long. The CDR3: CASSVARGGNTIYF. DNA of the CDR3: TGTGCCAGCAGCGTAGCTCGGGGTGGAAACACCATATATTTT.

The CDR3 DNA reads as TGTGCCAGCAGCTTGGAGGGGGACAGCTCTGGAAACACCATATATTTT. Translation: CASSLEGDSSGNTIYF. The J gene is TRBJ1-3, the V gene TRBV5-6; 7 bases line up with TRBD1. V lost 0 bases and J lost 0; bases outside the gene matches: 3. This CDR3 comprises 16 residues. Germline V gene data show CDR1 as SGHDT and CDR2 as YYEEEE.

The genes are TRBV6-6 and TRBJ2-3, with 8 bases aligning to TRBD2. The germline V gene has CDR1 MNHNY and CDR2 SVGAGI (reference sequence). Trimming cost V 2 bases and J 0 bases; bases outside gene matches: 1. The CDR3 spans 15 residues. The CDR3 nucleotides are TGTGCCAGCAGTTACGGCGGGGGGAGCACAGATACGCAGTATTTT. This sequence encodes CASSYGGGSTDTQYF.

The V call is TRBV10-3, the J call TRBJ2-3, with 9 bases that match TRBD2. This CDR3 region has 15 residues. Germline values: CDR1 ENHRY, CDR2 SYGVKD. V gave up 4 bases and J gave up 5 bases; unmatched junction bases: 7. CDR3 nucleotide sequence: TGTGCCATCAGTGTGGTAGCGGGGGCGGGAGATACGCAGTATTTT. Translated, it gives CAISVVAGAGDTQYF.

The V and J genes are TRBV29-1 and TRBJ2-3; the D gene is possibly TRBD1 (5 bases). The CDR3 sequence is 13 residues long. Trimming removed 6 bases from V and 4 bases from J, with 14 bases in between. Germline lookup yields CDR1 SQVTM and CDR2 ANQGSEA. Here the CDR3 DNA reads TGCAGCGTGCGGTGGACAAGAGCAGATACGCAGTATTTT. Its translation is CSVRWTRADTQYF.